Below, 29 T cell receptor beta chains from the same sample are listed, as sequenced in a study of post-analysis software for immune sequencing data. General observations from the study: Patients had higher frequencies than controls of five TRBV segments, including TRBV5-6, TRBV5-1 and TRBV20-1.

Prepared TCR beta cDNA libraries contained unique molecular identifiers. TCRdb processed the PCR reads anew with MiXCR; each CDR3 protein has one entry. Of under 200,000 distinct CDR3 sequences detected, around 30% appear once; the ten largest clones hold roughly 3.4%. No antigen has been assigned to these receptors. The sequenced sample was blood. Receptor source: a girl under 18 with multiple sclerosis.

Comment on this clonotype: This sequence may be a read error, since a much larger clone differs from it by one base. This chain joins TRBV20-1 and TRBJ2-4; D is perhaps TRBD2 (6 bases). The closer fit of TRBJ2-5 to the DNA end suggests the J call may be wrong. Germline V lookup: CDR1 DFQATT, CDR2 SNEGSKA (reference sequence). The CDR3 is 11 amino acids. This CDR3 reads CSTSRQETQYF. The CDR3 DNA sequence: TGCAGTACTAGCCGACAAGAGACCCAGTACTTC.

Comments on this clonotype: A much larger clone differs from this one at a single base, so this may be a read error. This chain uses TRBV18 with TRBJ2-5; TRBD1 agrees at 9 bases. Germline V gene sequence: CDR1 KGHSH, CDR2 LQKENI. The length of the CDR3 is 15 residues. CDR3 residues: CASSPRTGGWETRYF. For the CDR3, the DNA is TGTGCCAGCTCACCACGCACAGGGGGCTGGGAGACCCGGTACTTC.

The count of this clonotype is one. This clone may be a read error of a much larger clone one base away. The chain combines TRBV20-1 with TRBJ2-5, with TRBD2 as a possible D gene (6 bases). The V gene lost 7 bases and the J gene lost 0 bases, with 12 bases spanning the gap. Germline CDR1 DFQATT, CDR2 SNEGSKA (reference sequence). The CDR3 extends over 13 amino acids. The CDR3 region is CSVIRDYQETQYF. CDR3 in DNA: TGCAGTGTTATAAGGGACTACCAAGAGACCCAGTACTTC.

This clonotype showed up just a few times. The CDR3 bases are TGCGCCAGCAGCTTGTCAGGGGGTTTCACTGAAGCTTTCTTT. Translating gives CASSLSGGFTEAFF. The chain uses TRBV5-1 and TRBJ1-1; 7 bases map to TRBD1. Germline lookup yields CDR1 SGHRS and CDR2 YFSETQ. This CDR3 is 14 amino acids long. V lost 1 base and J lost 4; bases outside the gene matches: 4.

This rearrangement joins TRBV20-1 to TRBJ2-3; TRBD2 agrees at 12 bases. CDR3 length: 18 residues. CDR1 is DFQATT, CDR2 SNEGSKA, per germline (reference sequence). V gave up 3 bases and J gave up 1 base; unmatched junction bases: 11. In DNA form, the CDR3 reads TGCAGTGCTAGCGGCCTAGCGGGAGGGCCGAGGGGCACAGATACGCAGTATTTT. Protein sequence: CSASGLAGGPRGTDTQYF.

The chain links TRBV4-1 to TRBJ1-5; D is ambiguous. Germline lookup yields CDR1 MGHRA and CDR2 YSYEKL. The V end was cut by 0 bases, the J end by 5 bases, with 14 bases between. The CDR3 is 16 amino acids. The CDR3 reads CASSQDGRVEYQPQHF. The CDR3 DNA reads as TGCGCCAGCAGCCAAGATGGAAGGGTAGAGTATCAGCCCCAGCATTTT.

About this clonotype itself: This may be a read error, as it is one base from a much larger clone. This chain joins TRBV4-2 and TRBJ2-1; perhaps TRBD2 as D (5 bases). The CDR3 covers 13 residues. Germline-derived CDR1 and CDR2 are LGHNA and YNFKEQ. CDR3 residues: CVSSQDSGNEQFF. In DNA form, the CDR3 reads TGTGTCAGCAGCCAAGATTCGGGGAATGAGCAGTTCTTC.

This clonotype came up many times. The chain recombines TRBV7-2 with TRBJ1-2, with 8 bases matching TRBD1. With V trimmed by 2 bases and J by 8 bases, 19 bases remained unmatched. There are 18 residues in the CDR3. CDR1 SGHTA and CDR2 FQGNSA come from the germline V gene. CDR3 nucleotide sequence: TGTGCCAGCAGCTTAAAATTCCCCACGTTCGGGACAGGAGACGGCTACACCTTC. As protein: CASSLKFPTFGTGDGYTF.

This clonotype has at least ten counts. The chain joins TRBV9 to TRBJ2-3; TRBD2 matches at 9 bases. The ends lost 4 bases at V and 0 bases at J; junction bases unmatched: 9. The CDR3 covers 17 residues. The germline V gene has CDR1 SGDLS and CDR2 YYNGEE. The CDR3 spells CASSPLTSGASTDTQYF. CDR3 sequence (DNA): TGTGCCAGCAGCCCACTGACTAGCGGAGCTAGCACAGATACGCAGTATTTT.

The chain recombines TRBV28 with TRBJ1-6; D gene ambiguous. This CDR3 contains 13 residues. Trimming pared 6 bases from V and 8 bases from J, leaving 11 bases between. Germline V CDR1 and CDR2: MDHEN, SYDVKM. In DNA, the CDR3 is TGTGCCAGCAGAATCTCTATGGATTCACCCCTCCACTTT. As protein: CASRISMDSPLHF.

The chain combines TRBV5-1 with TRBJ2-1; TRBD1 matches 9 bases. The germline gives CDR1 SGHRS, CDR2 YFSETQ. V shed 1 base and J 2 bases; nucleotides not matched to a gene: 1. The CDR3 is 15 amino acids. CDR3 loop: CASSLRTGAYNEQFF. CDR3 nucleotide sequence: TGCGCCAGCAGCTTGAGGACAGGGGCCTACAATGAGCAGTTCTTC.

To note about this clonotype: Just one base apart from a much larger clone, this may be a read error. The genes are TRBV6-5 and TRBJ1-5, with D hard to call. CDR3 length: 15 residues. The V and J ends lost 6 bases and 2 bases respectively, with 14 bases between them. CDR1 and CDR2 (germline): MNHEY, SVGAGI. The CDR3 sequence is CASRLDTYGNQPQHF. The CDR3 DNA reads as TGTGCCAGCAGGCTTGACACGTATGGCAATCAGCCCCAGCATTTT.

The chain has TRBV7-9 and TRBJ2-2; D remains ambiguous. The V end was cut by 2 bases, the J end by 6 bases, with 7 bases between. The CDR3 is 13 residues long. Germline lookup yields CDR1 SEHNR and CDR2 FQNEAQ (reference sequence). The CDR3 loop is CASSLRSPGELFF. DNA of the CDR3: TGTGCCAGCAGCTTAAGGAGCCCCGGGGAGCTGTTTTTT.

This clonotype was seen a handful of times. The J gene is TRBJ2-7, the V gene TRBV20-1; D ambiguous. Germline CDR1 reads DFQATT; CDR2 reads SNEGSKA (reference sequence). Trimming took 2 bases from V and 0 from J, leaving 8 bases between them. CDR3 length: 13 amino acids. In DNA form, the CDR3 reads TGCAGTGCTAGACGGGCTAGCTCCTACGAGCAGTACTTC. Protein sequence: CSARRASSYEQYF.

This clonotype turned up a few times. The gene calls are TRBV6-1 and TRBJ1-5; no definite D call. V dropped 8 bases and J dropped 6 bases, with 23 bases sitting between them. CDR1 and CDR2 (germline): MNHNS, SASEGT. This CDR3 contains 16 residues. CDR3 in amino acids: CASCPEASTAGQPQHF. The CDR3 DNA reads as TGTGCCAGCTGTCCGGAGGCCTCGACGGCCGGTCAGCCCCAGCATTTT.

Here the CDR3 DNA reads TGTGCCAGCAGCTCCGGCCTCAACTCCAATCAGCCCCAGCATTTT. Translated, it gives CASSSGLNSNQPQHF. The J gene is TRBJ1-5, the V gene TRBV5-5, with D unresolved. The V end was cut by 3 bases, the J end by 3 bases, with 13 bases between. CDR1 and CDR2 from the germline V gene are SGHKS and YYEKEE (reference sequence). This CDR3 comprises 15 residues.

The chain joins TRBV2 to TRBJ2-3, with 13 bases identical to TRBD2. The length of the CDR3 is 16 residues. J gave up 0 bases and V 6 bases, and 3 bases lay outside the gene matches. Germline assignment: CDR1 SNHLY and CDR2 FYNNEI. The CDR3 region is CASSGTSGTSTDTQYF. The DNA of the CDR3 is TGTGCCAGCAGCGGGACTAGCGGGACTAGCACAGATACGCAGTATTTT. Variable domain in full (rest from reference TRBV2 and TRBJ2-3): EPEVTQTPSHQVTQMGQEVILRCVPISNHLYFYWYRQILGQKVEFLVSFYNNEISEKSEIFDDQFSVERPDGSNFTLKIRSTKLEDSAMYFCASSGTSGTSTDTQYFGPGTRLTVL.

The chain is built from TRBV12-3 or TRBV12-4 and TRBJ1-2, with no clear D. V shed 5 bases and J shed 4 bases, with 11 bases lying between them. There are 13 residues in the CDR3. The CDR3 sequence: CASSHGVIYGYTF. CDR3 DNA sequence: TGTGCCAGCAGTCACGGAGTTATCTATGGCTACACCTTC.

This clonotype occurred a few times. The chain combines TRBV27 with TRBJ1-2; TRBD1 agrees at 9 bases. V lost 4 bases, J lost 4 bases, and 19 bases stayed unmatched. The length of the CDR3 is 19 residues. Germline V gene lookup returns CDR1 MNHEY and CDR2 SMNVEV (reference sequence). CDR3 nucleotide sequence: TGTGCCAGCAGTTCGTCTTCCGGGACAGGGCCGGTTCTTGCCTATGGCTACACCTTC. It encodes CASSSSSGTGPVLAYGYTF.

Of note for this clonotype: Being one base from a much bigger clone, this may be a read error. This rearrangement joins TRBV5-1 to TRBJ2-5, with 7 bases fitting TRBD1. Germline V gene data show CDR1 as SGHRS and CDR2 as YFSETQ. This CDR3 is built from 14 residues. The CDR3, as DNA: TGCGCCAGCAGCTTGGGACAGGGACAAGAGGCCCAGTACTTC. Translation: CASSLGQGQEAQYF.

This chain links TRBV12-3 or TRBV12-4 with TRBJ1-5, with D unclear. Trimming removed 5 bases from V and 11 bases from J, with 13 bases in between. The CDR3 length is 12 residues. CDR3 in DNA: TGTGCCAGCAGTACCGAGCTTAGGTCCCAGCATTTT. Encoded protein: CASSTELRSQHF.

This clonotype was counted a few times. The junction departs from the called germline gene at one end, perhaps through a read error. The chain employs TRBV7-8 and TRBJ2-7; 9 positions match TRBD2. Germline lookup yields CDR1 SGHVS and CDR2 FQNEAQ. CDR3 size: 15 residues. The CDR3 coding sequence is TGTGCCAGCAGCTTAGCACAGCGGGGGGTTGTCGAGAAGTACTTC. Its translation: CASSLAQRGVVEKYF.

A single count supports this clonotype. V gene TRBV2 combines with J gene TRBJ2-1; D possibly corresponds to TRBD1 (6 bases). With 6 bases removed from V and 4 bases from J, the gap between germline ends came to 10 bases. This CDR3 region has 13 residues. In germline, CDR1 is SNHLY, CDR2 FYNNEI. For the CDR3, the DNA is TGTGCCAGCAGGGACAGAGAATACAATGAGCAGTTCTTC. Amino acid sequence: CASRDREYNEQFF.

This clonotype has ten or more counts. The chain has TRBV6-1 and TRBJ2-7, with 7 positions matching TRBD1. The V gene end was trimmed by 5 bases and the J gene end by 4 bases; junction bases not matched to a gene: 8. The CDR3 is 14 amino acids. Germline loops: CDR1 MNHNS, CDR2 SASEGT. The CDR3 coding sequence is TGTGCCAGCAGTCCATGGGACAGACGATACGAGCAGTACTTC. It encodes CASSPWDRRYEQYF.

This clonotype was detected ten times or more. J is TRBJ2-1 and V is TRBV20-1; 7 bases agree with TRBD2. The V segment lost 7 bases and the J segment 7 bases; nucleotides outside the gene matches: 10. This CDR3 spans 13 amino acids. Germline CDR1 reads DFQATT; CDR2 reads SNEGSKA (reference sequence). For the CDR3, the DNA is TGCAGTGTACCAGCGGGATTCGGTAATGAGCAGTTCTTC. Residues: CSVPAGFGNEQFF.

This clonotype was seen repeatedly, ten times or more. The chain has TRBV5-1 and TRBJ2-1; 9 bases fit TRBD2. Germline V gives CDR1 SGHRS, CDR2 YFSETQ. The CDR3 length is 15 residues. The V gene end was trimmed by 3 bases and the J gene end by 3 bases; junction bases not matched to a gene: 4. This CDR3 reads CASSWLAGIYNEQFF. CDR3 nucleotide sequence: TGCGCCAGCAGCTGGCTAGCGGGAATCTACAATGAGCAGTTCTTC.

This clonotype was observed many times. The rearrangement links TRBV7-3 to TRBJ2-3; D not resolved. Germline CDR1 SGHTA, CDR2 FQGTGA. Trimming pared 2 bases from V and 3 bases from J, leaving 6 bases between. The CDR3 totals 13 residues. The CDR3 DNA follows: TGTGCCAGCAGCTTACAAAAAACAGATACGCAGTATTTT. It specifies CASSLQKTDTQYF.

A few counts support this clonotype. V and J are TRBV7-2 and TRBJ2-2; D not resolved. The length of the CDR3 is 13 residues. Trimming removed 0 bases at V and 7 bases at J, with 6 bases between. CDR1 and CDR2 from the germline V gene are SGHTA and FQGNSA. Written as DNA, the CDR3 is TGTGCCAGCAGCTTAGCGCGAGTCGGGGAGCTGTTTTTT. Protein: CASSLARVGELFF.

This clonotype appeared once. Being one base from a much bigger clone, this may be a read error. V is TRBV12-3 or TRBV12-4 and J is TRBJ2-1, with D tentatively TRBD2 (6 bases). The V and J ends lost 4 bases and 9 bases respectively, with 13 bases between them. This CDR3 has 13 amino acids. CDR3 sequence (DNA): TGTGCCAGCAGTTCGGCTCGGGGAGGTGAGCAGTTCTTC. It translates to CASSSARGGEQFF.